The 20 T cell receptor beta chains listed next were all sequenced from one sample in a study of neurological immune-mediated disorders (dated by TCRdb to about 2019). Library construction relied on 5' RACE. Sequencing instrument: Illumina HiSeq 2500. The public reads were reprocessed in TCRdb via fastp at Q25 and MiXCR, keeping in-frame beta chains. CDR3 protein duplicates are merged, each entry listing the most common genes and DNA. The sample records over 45,000 distinct CDR3 sequences, more than 3% of which are singletons. The top ten constitute roughly 1.9% of the sample. The sequenced sample consisted of CD4+ T cells from blood. The receptor source for this set is a woman aged 40 to 50 with multiple sclerosis.

There are many counts of this clonotype. The chain employs TRBV2 and TRBJ1-1; perhaps TRBD1 as D (6 bases). The CDR3 has 14 amino acids. The germline gives CDR1 SNHLY, CDR2 FYNNEI. Trimming pared 9 bases from V and 1 base from J, leaving 15 bases between. CDR3 protein: CARSSRGGNTEAFF. The CDR3 DNA reads TGTGCCAGGAGCTCCAGGGGCGGGAACACTGAAGCTTTCTTT. Combining the CDR3 with reference TRBV2 and TRBJ1-1 gives the whole variable domain EPEVTQTPSHQVTQMGQEVILRCVPISNHLYFYWYRQILGQKVEFLVSFYNNEISEKSEIFDDQFSVERPDGSNFTLKIRSTKLEDSAMYFCARSSRGGNTEAFFGQGTRLTVV.

This clonotype appeared many times. The chain combines TRBV10-3 with TRBJ2-3, with a tentative D call TRBD2 (7 bases). The CDR3 runs 17 residues. The V end lost 1 base, the J end lost 4 bases, and 18 bases lay between the germline ends. CDR1 and CDR2 from the germline V gene are ENHRY and SYGVKD. Here the CDR3 reads CAISELGGGADADTQYF. DNA for the CDR3: TGTGCCATCAGTGAGTTAGGAGGGGGGGCCGACGCAGATACGCAGTATTTT.

This clonotype was counted ten times or more. The chain is built from TRBV12-3 or TRBV12-4 and TRBJ2-5; possibly TRBD1 or TRBD2 for D (6 bases each). The V gene lost 4 bases and the J gene lost 5 bases, with 11 bases spanning the gap. The CDR3 runs 13 residues. As DNA, the CDR3 is TGTGCCAGCAGTTCGGGGGCCGGGGAGACCCAGTACTTC. Translating it yields CASSSGAGETQYF.

Here the CDR3 reads CVTNRDRANTGELFF. CDR3 sequence (DNA): TGTGTTACTAACCGGGACAGGGCGAACACCGGGGAGCTGTTTTTT. The chain joins TRBV10-3 to TRBJ2-2; 9 bases match TRBD1. Per germline, CDR1 ENHRY and CDR2 SYGVKD. The CDR3 sequence is 15 residues long.

This clonotype was seen many times. CDR3 loop: CSAWMGRVQYF. The CDR3 DNA reads as TGCAGTGCTTGGATGGGGCGCGTGCAGTACTTC. This chain connects TRBV20-1 to TRBJ2-7; tentative D call: TRBD1 (5 bases). Germline CDR1 reads DFQATT; CDR2 reads SNEGSKA (reference sequence). This CDR3 has 11 residues. V was cut by 5 bases and J by 9 bases, with 14 bases left in between.

This clonotype was seen many times. At one end, the junction sequence differs from germline, possibly due to a read error. The chain carries TRBV6-1 and TRBJ2-3; 10 bases align to TRBD2. Germline lookup yields CDR1 MNHNS and CDR2 SASEGT. This CDR3 is 13 amino acids long. The DNA for the CDR3 is TGTGCCAGCAGGGTTAGCGGGGGGCATACACAGTATTTT. As protein: CASRVSGGHTQYF.

This clonotype was counted many times. The chain couples TRBV5-1 to TRBJ1-2; 7 bases match TRBD1. Germline lookup yields CDR1 SGHRS and CDR2 YFSETQ. This CDR3 comprises 13 residues. V lost 4 bases, J lost 8 bases, and 8 bases stayed unmatched. The CDR3 sequence: CASSLGTAGGYTF. CDR3 DNA sequence: TGCGCCAGCAGCCTGGGGACAGCCGGAGGCTACACCTTC.

This clonotype was picked up many times. The chain employs TRBV7-2 and TRBJ2-1, with TRBD2 as a possible D gene (6 bases). V dropped 0 bases and J dropped 8 bases, with 11 bases sitting between them. This CDR3 comprises 14 residues. Germline loops: CDR1 SGHTA, CDR2 FQGNSA. The CDR3: CASSLAFTGDEQFF. The CDR3, as DNA: TGTGCCAGCAGCTTAGCCTTTACGGGGGATGAGCAGTTCTTC.

This clonotype was seen at least ten times. J is TRBJ2-2 and V is TRBV20-1, with TRBD1 matching over 9 bases. The V gene end was trimmed by 5 bases and the J gene end by 5 bases; junction bases not matched to a gene: 12. Germline CDR1 and CDR2: DFQATT and SNEGSKA (reference sequence). The length of the CDR3 is 16 residues. The CDR3 loop is CSARTARQGGTGELFF. Written as DNA, the CDR3 is TGCAGTGCTCGAACTGCCCGACAGGGGGGAACCGGGGAGCTGTTTTTT.

The table lists this clonotype with many counts. The genes are TRBV20-1 and TRBJ1-4; D not resolved. CDR1 is DFQATT and CDR2 is SNEGSKA in the germline V gene (reference sequence). The CDR3 has 13 amino acids. Trimming removed 5 bases at V and 3 bases at J, with 10 bases between. CDR3 coding DNA: TGCAGTGCTGACCCAGGCCCTAATGAAAAACTGTTTTTT. It translates to CSADPGPNEKLFF.

This clonotype has ten or more counts. The chain couples TRBV27 to TRBJ1-5; TRBD1 agrees at 10 bases. From germline, CDR1 is MNHEY and CDR2 SMNVEV (reference sequence). The CDR3 length is 15 residues. Trimming took 6 bases from V and 6 from J; bases not matched to a gene: 8. CDR3 DNA sequence: TGTGCCAGCAGCAAAGACAGGGGGCGAGGTCAGCCCCAGCATTTT. The encoded protein is CASSKDRGRGQPQHF.

This clonotype appeared many times. The chain has TRBV5-1 and TRBJ1-1; 9 nucleotides agree with TRBD1. The J segment lost 0 bases and the V segment lost 5 bases, leaving 8 bases of the junction unmatched. This CDR3 is 16 amino acids long. In germline, CDR1 is SGHRS, CDR2 YFSETQ. The DNA for the CDR3 is TGCGCCAGCAGACTTGGGACAGGGCCTATGAACACTGAAGCTTTCTTT. This sequence encodes CASRLGTGPMNTEAFF.

This clonotype was observed many times. For the CDR3, the DNA is TGTGCCAGCAGTCCGGGACAGGGCTACAATGAGCAGTTCTTC. Its translation: CASSPGQGYNEQFF. This chain uses TRBV12-3 or TRBV12-4 with TRBJ2-1; 9 bases map to TRBD1. The V segment lost 5 bases and the J segment 3 bases; nucleotides outside the gene matches: 2. This CDR3 has 14 residues.

This clonotype has a count of ten or more. The genes are TRBV5-1 and TRBJ1-1, with TRBD1 matching 7 bases. Germline CDR1 SGHRS, CDR2 YFSETQ. With V trimmed by 5 bases and J by 6 bases, 7 bases remained unmatched. The CDR3 length is 13 residues. CDR3 protein: CASSLTGTAEAFF. CDR3 DNA: TGCGCCAGCAGTTTGACCGGGACAGCTGAAGCTTTCTTT.

This clonotype came up many times. This rearrangement joins TRBV3-1 to TRBJ2-3; perhaps D is TRBD1 or TRBD2 (5 bases each). Germline assignment: CDR1 LGHDT and CDR2 YNNKEL (reference sequence). Trimming stripped 3 bases from V and 3 bases from J, with 10 bases between. This CDR3 is 14 amino acids long. The CDR3 loop is CASSHGRETDTQYF. The CDR3 DNA reads as TGTGCCAGCAGCCACGGCAGGGAGACAGATACGCAGTATTTT.

This clonotype was seen repeatedly, ten times or more. The rearrangement links TRBV5-1 to TRBJ2-3; D is unclear. V was clipped by 4 bases and J by 4 bases, with 10 bases between them. From germline, CDR1 is SGHRS and CDR2 YFSETQ. There are 13 residues in the CDR3. The CDR3: CASSDPPADTQYF. The CDR3 DNA is TGCGCCAGCAGCGATCCCCCGGCAGATACGCAGTATTTT.

At least ten counts were recorded for this clonotype. This chain links TRBV20-1 with TRBJ2-3; D remains unclear. V was shortened by 3 bases and J by 2 bases, with 12 bases between the two germline ends. Germline V CDR1 and CDR2: DFQATT, SNEGSKA (reference sequence). CDR3 length equals 14 residues. The CDR3 region has the DNA TGCAGTGCTAGTGGTGTACCGAACACAGATACGCAGTATTTT. Encoded protein: CSASGVPNTDTQYF.

Ten or more counts support this clonotype. This sequence joins TRBV29-1 and TRBJ2-1; D is uncertain. The CDR3 consists of 12 residues. Germline V gene sequence: CDR1 SQVTM, CDR2 ANQGSEA. Between the trimmed V and J ends, which lost 7 bases and 10 bases, there was a span of 17 bases. The CDR3, as DNA: TGCAGCGCGTCCCCGTGGGCAGGAGAGCAGTTCTTC. Its protein is CSASPWAGEQFF.

This clonotype is labeled as medium-sized. The chain combines TRBV12-3 or TRBV12-4 with TRBJ1-5; D gene uncertain. Trimming stripped 0 bases from V and 2 bases from J, with 5 bases between. This CDR3 has 14 residues. CDR3 DNA sequence: TGTGCCAGCAGTTTAGCTGGGGGCAATCAGCCCCAGCATTTT. It yields the protein CASSLAGGNQPQHF.

This clonotype was seen repeatedly, ten times or more. This chain connects TRBV4-1 to TRBJ1-1; D is uncertain. The CDR3 is 15 residues long. V shed 3 bases and J shed 1 base, with 12 bases lying between them. From germline, CDR1 is MGHRA and CDR2 YSYEKL. CDR3 coding DNA: TGCGCCAGCAGCCAGTCCCCTTTGAGGAACACTGAAGCTTTCTTT. Translating it yields CASSQSPLRNTEAFF.